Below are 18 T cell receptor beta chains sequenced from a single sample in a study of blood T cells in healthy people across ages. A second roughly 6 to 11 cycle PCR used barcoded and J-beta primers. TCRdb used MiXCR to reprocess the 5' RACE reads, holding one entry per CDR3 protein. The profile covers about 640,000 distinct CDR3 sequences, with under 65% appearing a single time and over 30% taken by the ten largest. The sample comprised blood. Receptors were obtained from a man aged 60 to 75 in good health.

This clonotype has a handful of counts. The DNA for the CDR3 is TGCAGCGTGAGACTAGGGGGCACAGATACGCAGTATTTT. Translating it yields CSVRLGGTDTQYF. The rearrangement links TRBV29-1 to TRBJ2-3, with D perhaps matching TRBD2 (6 bases). The germline V and J ends were trimmed by 6 bases and 1 base, with 11 bases remaining between them. Germline loops: CDR1 SQVTM, CDR2 ANQGSEA. This CDR3 region has 13 residues.

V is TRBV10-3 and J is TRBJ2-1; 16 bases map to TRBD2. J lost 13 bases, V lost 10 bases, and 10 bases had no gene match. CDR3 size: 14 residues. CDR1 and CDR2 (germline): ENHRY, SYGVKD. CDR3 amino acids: CATGTSGGALTQFF. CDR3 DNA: TGTGCCACCGGGACTAGCGGGGGGGCGTTAACCCAGTTCTTC.

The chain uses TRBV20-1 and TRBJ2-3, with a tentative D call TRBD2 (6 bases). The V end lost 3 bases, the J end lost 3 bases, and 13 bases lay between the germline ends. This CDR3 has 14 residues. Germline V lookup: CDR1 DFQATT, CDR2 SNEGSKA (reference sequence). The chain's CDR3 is CSARSRGMTDTQYF. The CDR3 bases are TGCAGTGCTAGGTCCCGGGGGATGACAGATACGCAGTATTTT.

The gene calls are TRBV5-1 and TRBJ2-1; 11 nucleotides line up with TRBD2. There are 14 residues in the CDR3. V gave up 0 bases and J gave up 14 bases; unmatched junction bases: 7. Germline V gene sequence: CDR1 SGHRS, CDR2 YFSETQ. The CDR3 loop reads CASSLATSGSPKFF. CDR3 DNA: TGCGCCAGCAGCTTGGCCACTAGCGGGAGCCCGAAGTTCTTC.

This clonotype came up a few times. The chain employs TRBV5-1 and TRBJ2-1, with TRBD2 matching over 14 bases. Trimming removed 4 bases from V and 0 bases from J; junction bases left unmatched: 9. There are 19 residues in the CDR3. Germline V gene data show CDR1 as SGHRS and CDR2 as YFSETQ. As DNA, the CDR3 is TGCGCCAGCAGCCTGGGACTAGCGGGGGCCCAGAGCTCCTACAATGAGCAGTTCTTC. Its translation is CASSLGLAGAQSSYNEQFF.

In nucleotides, the CDR3 is TGTGCCAGCTCACCCGGGGCCCACAATGAGCAGTTCTTC. Its translation: CASSPGAHNEQFF. The rearrangement uses TRBV18 and TRBJ2-1; D could derive from TRBD1 or TRBD2 (5 bases each). CDR3 length: 13 residues. V was pared by 3 bases and J by 5 bases, with 8 bases between. Germline CDR1 KGHSH, CDR2 LQKENI.

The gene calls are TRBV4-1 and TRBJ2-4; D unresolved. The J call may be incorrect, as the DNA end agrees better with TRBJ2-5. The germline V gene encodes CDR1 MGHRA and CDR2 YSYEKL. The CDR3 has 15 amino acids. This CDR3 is CASSQVPAGGETQYF. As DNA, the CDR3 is TGCGCCAGCAGCCAAGTTCCAGCTGGTGGGGAGACCCAGTACTTC.

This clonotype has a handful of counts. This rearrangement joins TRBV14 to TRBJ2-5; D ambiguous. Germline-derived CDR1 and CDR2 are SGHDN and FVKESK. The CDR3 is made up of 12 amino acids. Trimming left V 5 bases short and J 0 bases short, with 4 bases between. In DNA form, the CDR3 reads TGTGCCAGCAGCGTGTACCAAGAGACCCAGTACTTC. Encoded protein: CASSVYQETQYF.

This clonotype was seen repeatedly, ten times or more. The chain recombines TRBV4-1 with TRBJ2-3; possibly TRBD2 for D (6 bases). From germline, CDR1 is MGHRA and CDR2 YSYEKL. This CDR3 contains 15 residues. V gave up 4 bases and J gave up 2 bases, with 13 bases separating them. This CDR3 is CASSRGDSITDTQYF. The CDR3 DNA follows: TGCGCCAGCAGCCGAGGGGACTCCATCACAGATACGCAGTATTTT.

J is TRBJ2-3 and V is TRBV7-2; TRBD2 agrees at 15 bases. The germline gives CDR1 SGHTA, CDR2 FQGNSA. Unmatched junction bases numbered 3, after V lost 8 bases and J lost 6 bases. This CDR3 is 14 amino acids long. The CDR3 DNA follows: TGTGCCAGCGGACTAGCGGGGGGGCGGGATACGCAGTATTTT. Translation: CASGLAGGRDTQYF. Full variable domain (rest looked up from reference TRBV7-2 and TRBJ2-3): GAGVSQSPSNKVTEKGKDVELRCDPISGHTALYWYRQSLGQGLEFLIYFQGNSAPDKSGLPSDRFSAERTGGSVSTLTIQRTQQEDSAVYLCASGLAGGRDTQYFGPGTRLTVL.

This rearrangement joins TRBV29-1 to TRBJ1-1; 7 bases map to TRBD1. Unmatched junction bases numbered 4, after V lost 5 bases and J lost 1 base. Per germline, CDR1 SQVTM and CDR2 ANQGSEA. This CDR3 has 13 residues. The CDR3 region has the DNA TGCAGCGTTTCGGGACAGACGAACACTGAAGCTTTCTTT. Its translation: CSVSGQTNTEAFF.

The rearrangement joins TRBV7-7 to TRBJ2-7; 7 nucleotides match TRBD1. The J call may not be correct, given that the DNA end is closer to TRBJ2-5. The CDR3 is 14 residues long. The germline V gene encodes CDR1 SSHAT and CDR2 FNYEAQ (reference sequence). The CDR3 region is CASSGPGQSGTQYF. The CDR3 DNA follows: TGTGCCAGCAGCGGCCCGGGACAGTCGGGGACCCAGTACTTC.

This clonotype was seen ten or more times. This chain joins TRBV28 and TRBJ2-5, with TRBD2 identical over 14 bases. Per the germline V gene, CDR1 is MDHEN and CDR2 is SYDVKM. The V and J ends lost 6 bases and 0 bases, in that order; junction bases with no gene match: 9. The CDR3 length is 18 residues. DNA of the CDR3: TGTGCCAGCAGCCATGGACTAGCGGGGGGTCCAAACCAAGAGACCCAGTACTTC. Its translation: CASSHGLAGGPNQETQYF.

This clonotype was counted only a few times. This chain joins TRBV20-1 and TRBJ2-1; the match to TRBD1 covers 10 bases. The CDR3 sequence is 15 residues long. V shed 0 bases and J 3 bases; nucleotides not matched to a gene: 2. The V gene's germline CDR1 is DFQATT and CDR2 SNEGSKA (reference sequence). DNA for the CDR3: TGCAGTGCTAGAGACGGGACAGGGGACTACAATGAGCAGTTCTTC. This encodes CSARDGTGDYNEQFF.

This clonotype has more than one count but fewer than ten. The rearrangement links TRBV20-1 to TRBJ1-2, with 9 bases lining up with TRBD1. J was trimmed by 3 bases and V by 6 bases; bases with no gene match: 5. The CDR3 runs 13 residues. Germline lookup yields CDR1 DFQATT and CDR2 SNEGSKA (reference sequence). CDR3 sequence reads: CSALDRGYYGYTF. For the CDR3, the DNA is TGCAGTGCCCTGGACAGGGGATACTATGGCTACACCTTC.

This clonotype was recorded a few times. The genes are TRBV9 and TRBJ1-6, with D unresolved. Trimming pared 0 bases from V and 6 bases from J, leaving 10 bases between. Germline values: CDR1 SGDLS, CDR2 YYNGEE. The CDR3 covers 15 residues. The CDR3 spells CASSVATAGNSPLHF. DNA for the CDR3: TGTGCCAGCAGCGTAGCCACAGCTGGTAATTCACCCCTCCACTTT.

CDR3 region: CASSQGQGRIYGYTF. CDR3 bases: TGTGCCAGCAGCCAAGGACAGGGTAGAATATATGGCTACACCTTC. The gene calls are TRBV3-1 and TRBJ1-2; 7 positions match TRBD1. The length of the CDR3 is 15 residues. Trimming took 1 base from V and 5 from J; bases not matched to a gene: 7. CDR1 is LGHDT, CDR2 YNNKEL, per germline (reference sequence).

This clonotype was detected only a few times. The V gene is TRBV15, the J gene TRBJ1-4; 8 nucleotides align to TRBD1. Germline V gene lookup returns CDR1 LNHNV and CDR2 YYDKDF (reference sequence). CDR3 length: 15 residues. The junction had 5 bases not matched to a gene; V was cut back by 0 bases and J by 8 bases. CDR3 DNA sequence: TGTGCCACCAGCAGAGATGGGCAGGGGGCGGAAAAACTGTTTTTT. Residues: CATSRDGQGAEKLFF.